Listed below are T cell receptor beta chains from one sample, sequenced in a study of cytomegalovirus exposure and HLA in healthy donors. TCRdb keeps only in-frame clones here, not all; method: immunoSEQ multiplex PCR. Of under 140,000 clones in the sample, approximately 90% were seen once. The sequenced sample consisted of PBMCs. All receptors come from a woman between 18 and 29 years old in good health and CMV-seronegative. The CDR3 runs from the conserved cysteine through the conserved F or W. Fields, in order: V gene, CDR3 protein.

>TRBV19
CASSRTSGASYEQYF
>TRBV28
CASSSGTPANYNQPQHF
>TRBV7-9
CASSYSGTGGSEQFF
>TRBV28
CASSLGTGGMLPQHF
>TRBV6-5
CASIPTTGDPSGYTF
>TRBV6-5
CASSPTGGAHYEQYF
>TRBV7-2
CASSLGDRADGYTF
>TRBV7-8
CASSLVGLTGATYEQYF
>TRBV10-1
CASSDTGSTYNEQFF
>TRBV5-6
CASSPVVTDTQYF
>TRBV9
CASSVTRAGDGYTF
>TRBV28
CASSPGTSGISADEQFF
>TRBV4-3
CASSRTGGGEKLFF
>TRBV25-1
CASSETVGDEQYF
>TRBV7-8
CASRNNRDRTYEQYF
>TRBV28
CASSTQTGIPYEQYF
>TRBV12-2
CASRPLGGGIDNEQFF
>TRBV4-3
CASSQDKRWTEAFF
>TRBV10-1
CASSRDINTEAFF
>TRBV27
CASKRGQKDTQYF
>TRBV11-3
CASSLSGGGGYTF
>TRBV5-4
CASSSGMTSLSTDTQYF
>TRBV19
CASSIQLNYGYTF
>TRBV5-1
CASSLERGGETQYF
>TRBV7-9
CASSLGGDREDF
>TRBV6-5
CASSRLAGQETQYF
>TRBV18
CASSPWAGEETQYF
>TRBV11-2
CASSFYGFGGQGTAYEQYF
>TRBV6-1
CASSELLSTEAFF
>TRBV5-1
CASSLGRSGANVLTF
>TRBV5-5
CASSLGAAAGYGYTF
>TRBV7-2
CASSSASGRIETQYF
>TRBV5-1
CASSLAGGKDEQYF
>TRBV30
CAWDTGTGDEKLFF
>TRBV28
CASSSDRAGGYTF
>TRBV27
CASRPGTGGFGEQYF
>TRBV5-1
CASSFTSGVSTDTQYF
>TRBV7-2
CASSYNTGGVGQPQHF
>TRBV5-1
CASRETREPGTQYF
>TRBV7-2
CASSFGNGRGTDTQYF
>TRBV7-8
CASTEGPNYGYTF
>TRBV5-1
CASSLGFGSQNTEAFF
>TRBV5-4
CASSSGTGVYGYTF
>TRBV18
CASSVILGDGHEQYF
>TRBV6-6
CASSSGGGGYTF
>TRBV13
CASRKTGTSSSYEQYF
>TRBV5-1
CASSATGSYEQYF
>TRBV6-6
CASRRGNNQPQHF
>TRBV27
CAPRQGGGGADTQYF
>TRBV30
CAYYPGQGQKLFF
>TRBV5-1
CASSLAPGSQEGYTF
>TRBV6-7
CASSYSGTVNTEAFF
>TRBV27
CASSGGTGELFF
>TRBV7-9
CASSLTGFRHQQEQYF
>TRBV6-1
CASVQGGYNEQFF
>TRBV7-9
CASSPPTSGIDNEQFF
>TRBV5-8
CASSPRVGSFLVYEQYF
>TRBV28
CASSLDSQGALSEQFF
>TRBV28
CASRLTGHRDYGYTF